Listed below are T cell receptor beta chains from one sample, sequenced in a study of T-cell reconstitution after alpha-beta-depleted transplantation in children. TCRdb re-called the PCR reads with MiXCR, one entry per CDR3 protein. The sample lists around 800,000 distinct CDR3 sequences; 15% to 20% were seen once. Material: PBMCs, mostly from graft donor cells, obtained 360 days after TCRalphabeta/CD19-depleted stem cell transplant. These receptors all stem from a male patient younger than 18 who had a stem cell transplant for acute lymphoblastic leukemia, so the T cells may come from the graft donor. CDR3s include the opening cysteine and the closing phenylalanine or tryptophan. The D gene is left open where the match is weak. A row's size may be missing; if present it is once, few, many or a size class.

J gene: TRBJ1-1
V gene: TRBV4-1
D gene: .
CDR3 length: 15
clone size: few
CDR3 protein: CASSQGPGGVTEAFF
CDR3 DNA: TGCGCCAGCAGCCAAGGCCCGGGTGGGGTCACTGAAGCTTTCTTT

J gene: TRBJ2-7
V gene: TRBV12-3/TRBV12-4
D gene: TRBD1
CDR3 length: 15
clone size: .
CDR3 protein: CASSPHLQSDRGEAF
CDR3 DNA: TGTGCCAGCAGTCCTCACCTTCAATCGGACAGGGGCGAGGCCTTC

J gene: TRBJ2-1
V gene: TRBV2
D gene: .
CDR3 length: 15
clone size: many
CDR3 protein: CASTWRSSSYNEQFF
CDR3 DNA: TGTGCCAGCACCTGGCGCTCGAGCTCCTACAATGAGCAGTTCTTC

J gene: TRBJ2-7
V gene: TRBV9
D gene: .
CDR3 length: 16
clone size: few
CDR3 protein: CASSVGAGTSFYEQYF
CDR3 DNA: TGTGCCAGCAGCGTCGGGGCAGGGACATCTTTCTACGAGCAGTACTTC

J gene: TRBJ2-7
V gene: TRBV4-1
D gene: TRBD1
CDR3 length: 18
clone size: few
CDR3 protein: CASSQDRVQGVKIHEQYF
CDR3 DNA: TGCGCCAGCAGCCAAGATCGAGTACAGGGGGTAAAGATCCACGAGCAGTACTTC

J gene: TRBJ2-4
V gene: TRBV5-1
D gene: TRBD1
CDR3 length: 17
clone size: few
CDR3 protein: CASSLRGQELAKNIQYF
CDR3 DNA: TGCGCCAGCAGCTTGCGAGGACAGGAGCTAGCCAAAAACATTCAGTACTTC

J gene: TRBJ2-1
V gene: TRBV20-1
D gene: TRBD2
CDR3 length: 17
clone size: .
CDR3 protein: CSARDLSAGGHYNEQFF
CDR3 DNA: TGCAGTGCTAGAGATCTTTCGGCGGGAGGGCATTACAATGAGCAGTTCTTC

J gene: TRBJ2-1
V gene: TRBV5-1
D gene: .
CDR3 length: 15
clone size: many
CDR3 protein: CASSSGLVSYNEQFF
CDR3 DNA: TGCGCCAGCAGCTCTGGACTGGTCTCCTACAATGAGCAGTTCTTC

J gene: TRBJ2-3
V gene: TRBV18
D gene: TRBD2
CDR3 length: 16
clone size: .
CDR3 protein: CASSPLAGVSGDTQYF
CDR3 DNA: TGTGCCAGCTCACCACTAGCGGGAGTATCTGGAGATACGCAGTATTTT

J gene: TRBJ1-1
V gene: TRBV25-1
D gene: .
CDR3 length: 13
clone size: .
CDR3 protein: CASSEQSFTEAFF
CDR3 DNA: TGTGCCAGCAGTGAGCAATCCTTCACTGAAGCTTTCTTT

J gene: TRBJ2-4
V gene: TRBV10-2
D gene: TRBD2
CDR3 length: 16
clone size: few
CDR3 protein: CAAHAGTSGVLNIQYF
CDR3 DNA: TGCGCCGCCCATGCGGGGACTAGCGGGGTTTTAAACATTCAGTACTTC

J gene: TRBJ2-3
V gene: TRBV10-1
D gene: .
CDR3 length: 14
clone size: few
CDR3 protein: CASSEQGGAVTQYF
CDR3 DNA: TGCGCCAGCAGTGAGCAGGGTGGGGCCGTAACGCAGTATTTT

J gene: TRBJ1-3
V gene: TRBV5-1
D gene: TRBD1
CDR3 length: 16
clone size: .
CDR3 protein: CASSLVGQGFGNTIYF
CDR3 DNA: TGCGCCAGCAGCTTGGTCGGACAGGGATTCGGAAACACCATATATTTT

J gene: TRBJ1-2
V gene: TRBV7-8
D gene: .
CDR3 length: 14
clone size: .
CDR3 protein: CASSLQGDPYGYTF
CDR3 DNA: TGTGCCAGCAGCTTACAGGGAGATCCCTATGGCTACACCTTC

J gene: TRBJ2-1
V gene: TRBV4-1
D gene: TRBD2
CDR3 length: 17
clone size: many
CDR3 protein: CASSQNPGLATYNEQFF
CDR3 DNA: TGCGCCAGCAGCCAGAACCCGGGACTAGCGACCTACAATGAGCAGTTCTTC

J gene: TRBJ1-2
V gene: TRBV29-1
D gene: .
CDR3 length: 14
clone size: few
CDR3 protein: CSVASGETNYGYTF
CDR3 DNA: TGCAGCGTCGCTTCCGGGGAAACGAACTATGGCTACACCTTC

J gene: TRBJ1-3
V gene: TRBV20-1
D gene: .
CDR3 length: 14
clone size: few
CDR3 protein: CSASPGRMGNTIYF
CDR3 DNA: TGCAGTGCGAGCCCGGGACGAATGGGAAACACCATATATTTT

J gene: TRBJ1-1
V gene: TRBV20-1
D gene: TRBD1
CDR3 length: 17
clone size: few
CDR3 protein: CSARESRGSNGGTEAFF
CDR3 DNA: TGCAGTGCTAGAGAGAGCAGGGGGTCTAACGGAGGCACTGAAGCTTTCTTT

J gene: TRBJ1-4
V gene: TRBV7-2
D gene: .
CDR3 length: 12
clone size: few
CDR3 protein: CASSLGGPKLFF
CDR3 DNA: TGTGCCAGCAGCTTAGGTGGACCAAAACTGTTTTTT

J gene: TRBJ2-7
V gene: TRBV14
D gene: TRBD1
CDR3 length: 15
clone size: .
CDR3 protein: CASSPGGVRLHEQYF
CDR3 DNA: TGTGCCAGCAGCCCAGGGGGAGTCCGCTTACACGAGCAGTACTTC

J gene: TRBJ2-7
V gene: TRBV7-2
D gene: TRBD2
CDR3 length: 16
clone size: few
CDR3 protein: CASSLGLAGGAYEQYF
CDR3 DNA: TGTGCCAGCAGCTTAGGGCTAGCGGGAGGTGCCTACGAGCAGTACTTC

J gene: TRBJ2-7
V gene: TRBV15
D gene: .
CDR3 length: 15
clone size: few
CDR3 protein: CATSSAVLSTYEQYF
CDR3 DNA: TGTGCCACCAGCAGTGCCGTACTCTCTACCTACGAGCAGTACTTC

J gene: TRBJ2-7
V gene: TRBV15
D gene: TRBD1
CDR3 length: 15
clone size: .
CDR3 protein: CASRKADRGPYEQYF
CDR3 DNA: TGTGCCTCCAGGAAGGCCGACAGGGGTCCCTACGAGCAGTACTTC

J gene: TRBJ2-5
V gene: TRBV29-1
D gene: .
CDR3 length: 13
clone size: many
CDR3 protein: CSVARLRSETQYF
CDR3 DNA: TGCAGCGTTGCACGCCTAAGGAGCGAGACCCAGTACTTC

J gene: TRBJ1-5
V gene: TRBV12-3/TRBV12-4
D gene: .
CDR3 length: 14
clone size: .
CDR3 protein: CASSISSGGQPQHF
CDR3 DNA: TGTGCCAGCAGTATATCGAGCGGAGGTCAGCCCCAGCATTTT

J gene: TRBJ1-6
V gene: TRBV5-1
D gene: .
CDR3 length: 15
clone size: .
CDR3 protein: CASTLGHRWDSPLHF
CDR3 DNA: TGCGCCAGCACCCTTGGCCACAGGTGGGATTCACCCCTCCACTTT

J gene: TRBJ1-1
V gene: TRBV18
D gene: .
CDR3 length: 16
clone size: many
CDR3 protein: CASSPPGHPLGTEAFF
CDR3 DNA: TGTGCCAGCTCACCACCGGGACACCCACTGGGGACTGAAGCTTTCTTT

J gene: TRBJ1-1
V gene: TRBV7-6
D gene: .
CDR3 length: 14
clone size: .
CDR3 protein: CASSLALQRTEAFF
CDR3 DNA: TGTGCCAGCAGCTTAGCGCTACAGCGCACTGAAGCTTTCTTT

J gene: TRBJ2-3
V gene: TRBV5-1
D gene: .
CDR3 length: 15
clone size: .
CDR3 protein: CASSLESGTTDTQYF
CDR3 DNA: TGCGCCAGCAGCTTGGAAAGCGGCACCACAGATACGCAGTATTTT

J gene: TRBJ2-7
V gene: TRBV9
D gene: TRBD1
CDR3 length: 13
clone size: many
CDR3 protein: CASNRDRGYEQYF
CDR3 DNA: TGTGCCAGCAACCGGGACAGGGGCTACGAGCAGTACTTC

J gene: TRBJ1-5
V gene: TRBV29-1
D gene: .
CDR3 length: 14
clone size: few
CDR3 protein: CSVKMDSLYQPQHF
CDR3 DNA: TGCAGCGTCAAAATGGACAGCCTTTATCAGCCCCAGCATTTT

J gene: TRBJ1-5
V gene: TRBV7-9
D gene: TRBD1
CDR3 length: 16
clone size: few
CDR3 protein: CASSSPGTGYPQPQHF
CDR3 DNA: TGTGCCAGCAGCTCCCCCGGGACAGGGTATCCTCAGCCCCAGCATTTT

J gene: TRBJ2-7
V gene: TRBV7-8
D gene: .
CDR3 length: 14
clone size: .
CDR3 protein: CASSRLGLGYEQYF
CDR3 DNA: TGTGCCAGCAGCCGCCTAGGACTGGGCTACGAGCAGTACTTC

J gene: TRBJ1-3
V gene: TRBV7-9
D gene: TRBD1
CDR3 length: 15
clone size: .
CDR3 protein: CASSSGTGSGNTIYF
CDR3 DNA: TGTGCCAGCAGCTCCGGGACAGGCTCTGGAAACACCATATATTTT

J gene: TRBJ2-5
V gene: TRBV20-1
D gene: .
CDR3 length: 12
clone size: few
CDR3 protein: CSAIGDQETQYF
CDR3 DNA: TGCAGTGCCATCGGGGACCAAGAGACCCAGTACTTC

J gene: TRBJ2-2
V gene: TRBV5-1
D gene: .
CDR3 length: 14
clone size: few
CDR3 protein: CASADELNTGELFF
CDR3 DNA: TGCGCCAGTGCGGACGAGCTGAACACCGGGGAGCTGTTTTTT

J gene: TRBJ1-2
V gene: TRBV6-5
D gene: .
CDR3 length: 14
clone size: .
CDR3 protein: CASSYSGSSYGYTF
CDR3 DNA: TGTGCCAGCAGTTACTCGGGCAGCTCCTATGGCTACACCTTC